Shown below are 12 T cell receptor beta chains from a single sample sequenced in a study of T cell responses to AZD1222 COVID-19 vaccine. Some clones are missing from TCRdb's copy, which holds only in-frame ones; the method was immunoSEQ multiplex PCR. The data show 150,000 to 200,000 clones, roughly 90% seen once. Sequencing was performed on peripheral blood, taken 28 days after the second AZD1222 dose. These receptors originate from an adult who received the AZD1222 COVID-19 vaccine.

V is TRBV6-5 and J is TRBJ2-3; a possible D gene is TRBD1 (6 bases). The germline CDR1 and CDR2 sequences are MNHEY and SVGAGI. This CDR3 comprises 12 residues. V lost 8 bases and J lost 9, with 15 bases in between. The CDR3 sequence is CASSRGSSTQYF. CDR3 DNA sequence: TGTGCCAGCTCCAGGGGCTCGTCCACGCAGTATTTT.

The rearrangement joins TRBV7-9 to TRBJ1-6, with D unclear. The germline CDR1 and CDR2 sequences are SEHNR and FQNEAQ (reference sequence). This CDR3 contains 12 residues. Trimming removed 3 bases from V and 5 bases from J, with 2 bases in between. The CDR3 DNA is TGTGCCAGCAGCTTCGATAATTCACCCCTCCACTTT. Encoded protein: CASSFDNSPLHF.

The chain recombines TRBV21-1 with TRBJ1-5; the table's D call, TRBD1, was not checked against the DNA. TRBV21-1 is shown as a pseudogene. The CDR3 is 14 residues long. CDR3 coding DNA: TGTGCCAGCAGCAAGGGACAGAGAAATCAGCCCCAGCATTTT. It codes for CASSKGQRNQPQHF.

This chain links TRBV9 with TRBJ1-5; 8 bases map to TRBD1. Per the germline V gene, CDR1 is SGDLS and CDR2 is YYNGEE. The CDR3 is 15 amino acids. V was pared by 0 bases and J by 5 bases, with 4 bases of the junction left unmatched. The DNA for the CDR3 is TGTGCCAGCAGCGTAGGTGGACAGGGAGATCAGCCCCAGCATTTT. As protein: CASSVGGQGDQPQHF.

The rearrangement joins TRBV6-5 to TRBJ2-3, with unresolved D. V was shortened by 2 bases and J by 6 bases, with 12 bases between the two germline ends. The CDR3 contains 14 residues. Germline V gives CDR1 MNHEY, CDR2 SVGAGI. In DNA, the CDR3 is TGTGCCAGCAGTTACGGGCGGAAAGGGGATACGCAGTATTTT. Amino acids: CASSYGRKGDTQYF.

The chain is built from TRBV29-1 and TRBJ1-6, with D unresolved. The germline CDR1 and CDR2 sequences are SQVTM and ANQGSEA. Between the trimmed V and J ends, which lost 7 bases and 4 bases, there was a span of 11 bases. The CDR3 loop spans 13 amino acids. Here the CDR3 DNA reads TGCAGCGCTACGGACGGTTATAATTCACCCCTCCACTTT. This codes for CSATDGYNSPLHF.

The rearrangement links TRBV29-1 to TRBJ2-3; 10 positions agree with TRBD2. Germline CDR1 reads SQVTM; CDR2 reads ANQGSEA. The CDR3 covers 13 residues. V was clipped by 3 bases and J by 5 bases; unmatched bases: 2. The CDR3 nucleotides are TGCAGCGTTGACGCTAGCGGGGGAGATACGCAGTATTTT. Protein sequence: CSVDASGGDTQYF.

This clone has just one count. The chain is built from TRBV5-1 and TRBJ1-2; no clear D gene. Trimming stripped 0 bases from V and 2 bases from J, with 8 bases between. The CDR3 is 14 amino acids. The germline V gene has CDR1 SGHRS and CDR2 YFSETQ. DNA of the CDR3: TGCGCCAGCAGCTTGGATCCAGGCAACTATGGCTACACCTTC. Translating gives CASSLDPGNYGYTF.

This clone has more than one count but fewer than ten. The chain couples TRBV2 to TRBJ2-2; unclear D gene. The CDR3 consists of 13 residues. The V gene's germline CDR1 is SNHLY and CDR2 FYNNEI. V dropped 4 bases and J dropped 2 bases, with 5 bases sitting between them. CDR3 protein: CASSGQNTGELFF. CDR3 DNA: TGTGCCAGCAGTGGCCAAAACACCGGGGAGCTGTTTTTT.

The V gene is TRBV7-2, the J gene TRBJ1-1, with D possibly matching TRBD1 (5 bases). Germline-derived CDR1 and CDR2 are SGHTA and FQGNSA. Trimming stripped 1 base from V and 1 base from J, with 10 bases between. This CDR3 is 15 amino acids long. This chain's CDR3 is CASSLVYRTNTEAFF. The CDR3 nucleotides read TGTGCCAGCAGCTTAGTTTACAGGACGAACACTGAAGCTTTCTTT.

The chain couples TRBV27 to TRBJ2-1, with TRBD2 identical over 12 bases. The V gene's germline CDR1 is MNHEY and CDR2 SMNVEV (reference sequence). V lost 4 bases to trimming and J lost 8 bases; unmatched junction nucleotides: 6. This CDR3 region has 15 residues. CDR3: CASSYLAGGRDEQFF. For the CDR3, the DNA is TGTGCCAGCAGTTACCTAGCGGGGGGGCGGGATGAGCAGTTCTTC.

This chain joins TRBV7-8 and TRBJ2-5, with D possibly being TRBD1 (5 bases). The CDR3 spans 15 residues. Germline V gene lookup returns CDR1 SGHVS and CDR2 FQNEAQ. Trimming cost V 6 bases and J 1 base, with 15 bases left between them. Written as DNA, the CDR3 is TGTGCCAGCAGATGGAACGACAGACCCCAAGAGACCCAGTACTTC. This translates into CASRWNDRPQETQYF. The whole variable domain, filled in from reference TRBV7-8 and TRBJ2-5, reads GAGVSQSPRYKVAKRGQDVALRCDPISGHVSLFWYQQALGQGPEFLTYFQNEAQLDKSGLPSDRFFAERPEGSVSTLKIQRTQQEDSAVYLCASRWNDRPQETQYFGPGTRLLVL.